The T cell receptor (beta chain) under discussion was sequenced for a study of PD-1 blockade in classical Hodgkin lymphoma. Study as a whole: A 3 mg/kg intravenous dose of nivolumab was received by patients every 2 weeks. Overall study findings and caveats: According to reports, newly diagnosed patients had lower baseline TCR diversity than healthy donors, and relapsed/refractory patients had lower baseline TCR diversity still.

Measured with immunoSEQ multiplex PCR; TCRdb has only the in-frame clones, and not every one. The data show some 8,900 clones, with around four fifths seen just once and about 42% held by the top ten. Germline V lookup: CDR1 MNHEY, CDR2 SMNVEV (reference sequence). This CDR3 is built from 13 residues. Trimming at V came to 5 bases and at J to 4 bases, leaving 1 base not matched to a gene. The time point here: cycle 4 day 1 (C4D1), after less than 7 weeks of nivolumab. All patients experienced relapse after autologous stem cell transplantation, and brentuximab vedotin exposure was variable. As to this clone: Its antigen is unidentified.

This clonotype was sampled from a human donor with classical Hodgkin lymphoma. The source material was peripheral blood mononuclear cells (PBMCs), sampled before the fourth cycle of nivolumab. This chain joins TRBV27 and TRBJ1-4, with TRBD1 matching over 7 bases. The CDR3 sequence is CASSGTVNEKLFF. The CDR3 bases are TGTGCCAGCAGTGGGACAGTTAATGAAAAACTGTTTTTT.